A single sample is the source of the 31 T cell receptor beta chains below, sequenced in a study of blood T cell repertoires in COVID-19. Assay: immunoSEQ multiplex PCR; the TCRdb copy retains only in-frame clones and omits some. The top ten clones hold roughly 8.9% of a sample with hundreds of thousands of clones, approximately 91% of them seen once. Material for sequencing was PBMCs or T cells enriched from blood (not recorded which). These receptors originate from a woman in her thirties or forties who had recovered from COVID-19.

This clone has only one observation. This chain connects TRBV3-1 (or the pseudogene TRBV3-2) to TRBJ2-7, with TRBD2 identical over 11 bases. The CDR3 length is 14 residues. CDR1 and CDR2 (germline): LGHDT, YNNKEL (reference sequence). The ends lost 8 bases at V and 2 bases at J; junction bases unmatched: 5. The CDR3 is CASGLAGGAYEQYF. DNA of the CDR3: TGTGCCAGCGGGCTAGCGGGAGGAGCCTACGAGCAGTACTTC.

This chain uses TRBV9 with TRBJ2-7, with 7 bases matching TRBD1. V was pared by 6 bases and J by 3 bases, with 9 bases of the junction left unmatched. The CDR3 totals 14 residues. Looked up from germline, CDR1 is SGDLS and CDR2 is YYNGEE. CDR3 region: CASNPGQSNYEQYF. In DNA form, the CDR3 reads TGTGCCAGCAACCCGGGACAGTCGAACTACGAGCAGTACTTC. The full variable domain, rest sourced from reference TRBV9 and TRBJ2-7, is DSGVTQTPKHLITATGQRVTLRCSPRSGDLSVYWYQQSLDQGLQFLIQYYNGEERAKGNILERFSAQQFPDLHSELNLSSLELGDSALYFCASNPGQSNYEQYFGPGTRLTVT.

The chain has TRBV28 and TRBJ1-5; D unclear. V lost 8 bases and J 0 bases, leaving 5 bases between the germline ends. The CDR3 totals 12 residues. Germline V CDR1 and CDR2: MDHEN, SYDVKM. The CDR3 DNA reads as TGTGCCAGCGTAGATAGCAATCAGCCCCAGCATTTT. Its translation is CASVDSNQPQHF. Supplemented by reference TRBV28 and TRBJ1-5, the full variable domain reads DVKVTQSSRYLVKRTGEKVFLECVQDMDHENMFWYRQDPGLGLRLIYFSYDVKMKEKGDIPEGYSVSREKKERFSLILESASTNQTSMYLCASVDSNQPQHFGDGTRLSIL.

The chain is built from TRBV7-9 and TRBJ2-7; D unresolved. This CDR3 has 11 residues. The germline gives CDR1 SEHNR, CDR2 FQNEAQ (reference sequence). V was clipped by 5 bases and J by 7 bases, with 9 bases between them. The CDR3 loop is CASSQAREQYF. CDR3 coding DNA: TGTGCCAGCAGCCAGGCCCGGGAGCAGTACTTC.

This chain uses TRBV6-5 with TRBJ1-4; possibly TRBD1 for D (5 bases). Germline CDR1 reads MNHEY; CDR2 reads SVGAGI. V was pared by 7 bases and J by 6 bases, with 6 bases between. The length of the CDR3 is 11 residues. CDR3 nucleotide sequence: TGTGCCAGCATAGGGGATGAAAAACTGTTTTTT. The encoded protein is CASIGDEKLFF.

For the CDR3, the DNA is TGTGCCAGCAGCTGGACTAGCGGGACAGATACGCAGTATTTT. Translating gives CASSWTSGTDTQYF. V usage is TRBV7-2 and J usage is TRBJ2-3; 11 nucleotides match TRBD2. CDR1 SGHTA and CDR2 FQGNSA come from the germline V gene. The V gene end was trimmed by 4 bases and the J gene end by 3 bases; junction bases not matched to a gene: 0. This CDR3 has 14 amino acids.

The chain is built from TRBV28 and TRBJ2-1; possible D gene TRBD2, 5 bases. Germline lookup yields CDR1 MDHEN and CDR2 SYDVKM. Trimming stripped 7 bases from V and 6 bases from J, with 13 bases between. The CDR3 sequence is 13 residues long. CDR3 residues: CASTLTAGNEQFF. In nucleotides, the CDR3 is TGTGCCAGCACCCTGACCGCGGGCAATGAGCAGTTCTTC. The whole variable domain, filled in from reference TRBV28 and TRBJ2-1, reads DVKVTQSSRYLVKRTGEKVFLECVQDMDHENMFWYRQDPGLGLRLIYFSYDVKMKEKGDIPEGYSVSREKKERFSLILESASTNQTSMYLCASTLTAGNEQFFGPGTRLTVL.

The chain recombines TRBV11-2 with TRBJ1-2, with D unresolved. There are 15 residues in the CDR3. Trimming took 5 bases from V and 4 from J, leaving 17 bases between them. Looked up from germline, CDR1 is SGHAT and CDR2 is FQNNGV. The CDR3 DNA sequence: TGTGCCAGCAGCCAGTCGGGATTCGCGATCTATGGCTACACCTTC. Translating it yields CASSQSGFAIYGYTF.

The chain carries TRBV19 and TRBJ1-5; D gene ambiguous. Trimming pared 5 bases from V and 1 base from J, leaving 12 bases between. There are 15 residues in the CDR3. The germline CDR1 and CDR2 sequences are LNHDA and SQIVND (reference sequence). The DNA of the CDR3 is TGTGCCAGTAGTCCACGCAGCAGGAGCAATCAGCCCCAGCATTTT. Residues: CASSPRSRSNQPQHF.

The chain has TRBV5-6 and TRBJ2-6; the D is unclear. Germline V gene data show CDR1 as SGHDT and CDR2 as YYEEEE. Trimming cost V 0 bases and J 2 bases, with 9 bases left between them. The CDR3 is made up of 16 amino acids. The CDR3 loop reads CASSLGGWAGANVLTF. CDR3 coding DNA: TGTGCCAGCAGCTTGGGAGGTTGGGCTGGGGCCAACGTCCTGACTTTC.

With respect to this clone: Additional DNA sequences in this sample encode the identical CDR3. The chain joins TRBV3-1 (or the pseudogene TRBV3-2) to TRBJ2-7, with TRBD2 matching 9 bases. The germline CDR1 and CDR2 sequences are LGHDT and YNNKEL (reference sequence). Unmatched junction bases numbered 5, after V lost 1 base and J lost 4 bases. The CDR3 is 15 residues long. The CDR3 is CASSQGAGGNYEQYF. The DNA of the CDR3 is TGTGCCAGCAGCCAAGGAGCGGGGGGCAATTACGAGCAGTACTTC.

V usage is TRBV24-1 and J usage is TRBJ1-6, with 7 bases aligning to TRBD1. V shed 6 bases, J shed 8 bases, and the junction held 12 bases outside the gene matches. Germline V lookup: CDR1 KGHDR, CDR2 SFDVKD. The CDR3 has 16 amino acids. The CDR3 region has the DNA TGTGCCACCAGTCCTCTCCGTAGGGGGCAGGATTCACCCCTCCACTTT. Residues: CATSPLRRGQDSPLHF.

The V and J genes are TRBV29-1 and TRBJ1-2, with D perhaps TRBD1 (5 bases). CDR3 length equals 11 residues. From germline, CDR1 is SQVTM and CDR2 ANQGSEA. The ends were cut back, 7 bases at V and 8 bases at J, with 14 bases in the middle. The CDR3 region is CSAEEGRGYTF. The CDR3 bases are TGCAGCGCAGAGGAGGGGCGCGGCTACACCTTC.

The genes are TRBV5-1 and TRBJ1-4; 8 positions match TRBD1. Germline V gene data show CDR1 as SGHRS and CDR2 as YFSETQ. CDR3 size: 15 residues. With V trimmed by 0 bases and J by 10 bases, 8 bases remained unmatched. The CDR3, as DNA: TGCGCCAGCAGCTTGGAAGGACAGGGTACTGGAAAACTGTTTTTT. Translated, it gives CASSLEGQGTGKLFF. Full variable domain (rest looked up from reference TRBV5-1 and TRBJ1-4): KAGVTQTPRYLIKTRGQQVTLSCSPISGHRSVSWYQQTPGQGLQFLFEYFSETQRNKGNFPGRFSGRQFSNSRSEMNVSTLELGDSALYLCASSLEGQGTGKLFFGSGTQLSVL.

The rearrangement uses TRBV2 and TRBJ1-3; 8 nucleotides agree with TRBD1. Per germline, CDR1 SNHLY and CDR2 FYNNEI. Unmatched junction bases numbered 3, after V lost 6 bases and J lost 2 bases. The CDR3 totals 14 residues. For the CDR3, the DNA is TGTGCCAGCAGGGCGGACAGGGCTGGAAACACCATATATTTT. Its translation: CASRADRAGNTIYF.

V gene TRBV6-5 combines with J gene TRBJ2-2; the D gene is possibly TRBD1 (5 bases). V dropped 5 bases and J dropped 6 bases, with 13 bases sitting between them. This CDR3 spans 14 amino acids. Germline V gene lookup returns CDR1 MNHEY and CDR2 SVGAGI. For the CDR3, the DNA is TGTGCCAGCAGTACTTCCAGGGTGCCCGGGGAGCTGTTTTTT. This codes for CASSTSRVPGELFF.

The chain carries TRBV5-1 and TRBJ2-2; 9 bases map to TRBD2. The V gene end was trimmed by 0 bases and the J gene end by 3 bases; junction bases not matched to a gene: 3. The germline V gene encodes CDR1 SGHRS and CDR2 YFSETQ. The CDR3 covers 16 residues. In DNA form, the CDR3 reads TGCGCCAGCAGCTTGGGACTAGCGGAATACACCGGGGAGCTGTTTTTT. This gives the protein CASSLGLAEYTGELFF.

The J gene is TRBJ1-2, the V gene TRBV5-1, with D possibly matching TRBD1 (5 bases). The CDR3 sequence is 14 residues long. V shed 0 bases and J shed 8 bases, with 14 bases lying between them. Germline CDR1 reads SGHRS; CDR2 reads YFSETQ. The CDR3 DNA reads as TGCGCCAGCAGCTTGGCCCTGGACATGAACGGCTACACCTTC. Amino acid sequence: CASSLALDMNGYTF.

CDR3 sequence: CASRPPAGGDEQYF. CDR3 sequence (DNA): TGTGCCAGCAGACCGCCCGCGGGAGGAGACGAGCAGTACTTC. The chain has TRBV6-5 and TRBJ2-7, with 8 positions matching TRBD2. The CDR3 has 14 residues. V was pared by 6 bases and J by 5 bases, with 9 bases of the junction left unmatched. Germline loops: CDR1 MNHEY, CDR2 SVGAGI.

The chain links TRBV7-2 to TRBJ1-2; the D gene is possibly TRBD1 (6 bases). The germline V gene encodes CDR1 SGHTA and CDR2 FQGNSA. CDR3 length equals 13 residues. V gave up 6 bases and J gave up 7 bases, with 15 bases separating them. This chain's CDR3 is CASRSQGRTGYTF. CDR3 nucleotides: TGTGCCAGCAGGTCCCAGGGGAGAACTGGCTACACCTTC.

The V and J genes are TRBV24-1 and TRBJ2-5; TRBD1 aligns across 7 bases. In germline, CDR1 is KGHDR, CDR2 SFDVKD. The length of the CDR3 is 16 residues. V gave up 7 bases and J gave up 2 bases; unmatched junction bases: 12. This CDR3 reads CATSSGTAVGQETQYF. The DNA of the CDR3 is TGTGCCACCAGCTCCGGGACAGCCGTTGGGCAAGAGACCCAGTACTTC.

V usage is TRBV2 and J usage is TRBJ1-5; 8 nucleotides agree with TRBD1. V shed 1 base and J 6 bases; nucleotides not matched to a gene: 5. The CDR3 loop spans 15 amino acids. Germline V lookup: CDR1 SNHLY, CDR2 FYNNEI. The chain's CDR3 is CASSEDRGKGQPQHF. CDR3 DNA: TGTGCCAGCAGTGAAGACAGGGGGAAAGGTCAGCCCCAGCATTTT.

With regard to this clone: The junction and the germline gene differ at one end; a read error may be behind it. This sequence joins TRBV7-7 and TRBJ2-5; 8 bases align to TRBD1. From germline, CDR1 is SSHAT and CDR2 FNYEAQ (reference sequence). The CDR3 spans 17 residues. As DNA, the CDR3 is TGTGCTAGCAGCCCTCAACCCCCAGACAGGGGCCCCGGGACCCAGTACTTC. Amino acid sequence: CASSPQPPDRGPGTQYF.

The rearrangement joins TRBV9 to TRBJ2-7; 10 nucleotides agree with TRBD2. The CDR3 extends over 15 amino acids. Germline CDR1 SGDLS, CDR2 YYNGEE. Trimming at V came to 5 bases and at J to 1 base, leaving 6 bases not matched to a gene. The CDR3 sequence: CASSPGLADSYEQYF. CDR3 in DNA: TGTGCCAGCAGTCCTGGACTAGCGGATTCCTACGAGCAGTACTTC.

V is TRBV5-4 and J is TRBJ2-5, with D possibly matching TRBD2 (6 bases). Germline V lookup: CDR1 SGHNT, CDR2 YYREEE (reference sequence). The CDR3 totals 14 residues. V lost 4 bases to trimming and J lost 1 base, with 11 bases between them. DNA for the CDR3: TGTGCCAGCAGCCCCGGGAGCATCCAAGAGACCCAGTACTTC. This codes for CASSPGSIQETQYF. Looking up the rest from reference TRBV5-4 and TRBJ2-5 gives the full variable domain: ETGVTQSPTHLIKTRGQQVTLRCSSQSGHNTVSWYQQALGQGPQFIFQYYREEENGRGNFPPRFSGLQFPNYSSELNVNALELDDSALYLCASSPGSIQETQYFGPGTRLLVL.

This sequence joins TRBV3-1 (or the pseudogene TRBV3-2) and TRBJ2-7; D possibly corresponds to TRBD1 (7 bases). V was trimmed by 1 base and J by 4 bases, leaving 14 bases between them. Germline assignment: CDR1 LGHDT and CDR2 YNNKEL (reference sequence). The CDR3 has 15 amino acids. CDR3 DNA sequence: TGTGCCAGCAGCCAAGCAGAGACAGGGAGGTACGAGCAGTACTTC. It encodes CASSQAETGRYEQYF.

The chain has TRBV27 and TRBJ1-1; weak D call: TRBD1 (6 bases). The CDR3 contains 15 residues. The V end was cut by 5 bases, the J end by 6 bases, with 19 bases between. CDR1 and CDR2 from the germline V gene are MNHEY and SMNVEV (reference sequence). CDR3 nucleotide sequence: TGTGCCAGCAGTCCACGGGGGGCAGGGATCGCTGAAGCTTTCTTT. Its protein product is CASSPRGAGIAEAFF.

The CDR3 bases are TGTGCCAGCAGTACATTCGGGACAGGGCAAGAGACCCAGTACTTC. Its protein is CASSTFGTGQETQYF. The rearrangement uses TRBV11-1 and TRBJ2-5; 9 bases are shared with TRBD1. CDR1 and CDR2 from the germline V gene are SGHAT and FQDESV (reference sequence). V lost 6 bases to trimming and J lost 2 bases; unmatched junction nucleotides: 7. CDR3 size: 15 residues.

J is TRBJ2-7 and V is TRBV5-1; D possibly corresponds to TRBD2 (5 bases). Germline V CDR1 and CDR2: SGHRS, YFSETQ. The V end lost 4 bases, the J end lost 0 bases, and 20 bases lay between the germline ends. The CDR3 contains 17 residues. This chain's CDR3 is CASSPRGMRESSYEQYF. The DNA of the CDR3 is TGCGCCAGCAGCCCCCGTGGGATGAGGGAGAGCTCCTACGAGCAGTACTTC.

The CDR3 is CATLPAGSNYGYTF. CDR3 bases: TGTGCCACCCTCCCGGCGGGCTCAAACTATGGCTACACCTTC. J is TRBJ1-2 and V is TRBV28; D gene uncertain. Per the germline V gene, CDR1 is MDHEN and CDR2 is SYDVKM. CDR3 length equals 14 residues. Between the trimmed V and J ends, which lost 10 bases and 2 bases, there was a span of 17 bases.

The count of this clone is one. This chain joins TRBV29-1 and TRBJ2-7, with 7 bases aligning to TRBD1. V was pared by 6 bases and J by 2 bases, with 7 bases of the junction left unmatched. The CDR3 spans 13 residues. The germline CDR1 and CDR2 sequences are SQVTM and ANQGSEA. For the CDR3, the DNA is TGCAGCGTCGCAGGGGGACCCACCTACGAGCAGTACTTC. Its protein product is CSVAGGPTYEQYF.